The 9 T cell receptor beta chains in this list originate from one sample, sequenced in a study of T cell repertoires in cytomegalovirus infection. TCRdb passed the reads through MiXCR, listing each CDR3 protein once. The table shows more than 500,000 distinct CDR3 sequences, with about 17% occurring only once. The sample taken for sequencing was CD8+ T cells from PBMCs. Receptor source: a human donor in good health (CMV status not recorded). Some clones in this sample may be carry-over from other donors' samples.

The V gene is TRBV19, the J gene TRBJ1-1, with a weak D call TRBD1 (5 bases). The CDR3 extends over 13 amino acids. Deletions cut 3 bases from V and 4 bases from J, with 9 bases between. From germline, CDR1 is LNHDA and CDR2 SQIVND (reference sequence). The CDR3: CASSMNGGTEAFF. The CDR3 nucleotides read TGTGCCAGTAGTATGAACGGGGGCACTGAAGCTTTCTTT. Combining the CDR3 with reference TRBV19 and TRBJ1-1 gives the whole variable domain DGGITQSPKYLFRKEGQNVTLSCEQNLNHDAMYWYRQDPGQGLRLIYYSQIVNDFQKGDIAEGYSVSREKKESFPLTVTSAQKNPTAFYLCASSMNGGTEAFFGQGTRLTVV.

This clonotype was counted ten times or more. The chain links TRBV12-3 or TRBV12-4 to TRBJ2-1; perhaps TRBD2 as D (6 bases). There are 12 residues in the CDR3. The V end was cut by 5 bases, the J end by 10 bases, with 12 bases between. In DNA, the CDR3 is TGTGCCAGCAGTGTACCGGGACTGGAGCAGTTCTTC. Protein: CASSVPGLEQFF.

The chain recombines TRBV20-1 with TRBJ2-7; TRBD1 matches at 10 bases. J was trimmed by 5 bases and V by 7 bases; bases with no gene match: 8. Germline V gene lookup returns CDR1 DFQATT and CDR2 SNEGSKA (reference sequence). The CDR3 covers 13 residues. For the CDR3, the DNA is TGCAGTGGTCCCGGGACAGGGGCCCACGAGCAGTACTTC. Residues: CSGPGTGAHEQYF.

There are many counts of this clonotype. One end of the junction does not line up with germline, which may come from a read error. The genes are TRBV19 and TRBJ1-1, with D perhaps matching TRBD1 (5 bases). CDR1 and CDR2 (germline): LNHDA, SQIVND (reference sequence). The CDR3 loop spans 18 amino acids. The CDR3 is CASSINDAAGYMNTEAFF. The CDR3 bases are TGTGCCAGTAGTATAAACGACGCTGCAGGGTACATGAATACTGAAGCTTTCTTT.

The chain combines TRBV15 with TRBJ1-6, with D unresolved. Germline V lookup: CDR1 LNHNV, CDR2 YYDKDF (reference sequence). This CDR3 contains 12 residues. Trimming cost V 9 bases and J 8 bases, with 11 bases left between them. CDR3 coding DNA: TGTGCCACGTCTTACCGTGATTCACCCCTCCACTTT. Protein product: CATSYRDSPLHF.

In its sample, this clonotype was seen many times. The chain links TRBV12-3 or TRBV12-4 to TRBJ2-1; D possibly uses TRBD1 or TRBD2 (5 bases each). The CDR3 consists of 14 residues. V was cut by 1 base and J by 7 bases, with 11 bases left in between. This CDR3 is CASSLDGWGNEQFF. In nucleotides, the CDR3 is TGTGCCAGCAGTTTAGACGGTTGGGGGAATGAGCAGTTCTTC.

V gene TRBV5-5 combines with J gene TRBJ2-4, with TRBD1 identical over 8 bases. CDR1 SGHKS and CDR2 YYEKEE come from the germline V gene (reference sequence). Trimming took 0 bases from V and 8 from J; bases not matched to a gene: 7. The CDR3 runs to 15 residues. DNA of the CDR3: TGTGCCAGCAGCTTGGGGGACAGGCAGACGGACATTCAGTACTTC. Translating gives CASSLGDRQTDIQYF.

This clonotype was recorded at least ten times. The J gene is TRBJ2-2, the V gene TRBV7-2, with 7 bases matching TRBD2. With V trimmed by 5 bases and J by 4 bases, 10 bases remained unmatched. Germline V gene data show CDR1 as SGHTA and CDR2 as FQGNSA. This CDR3 comprises 16 residues. The CDR3 region is CASSIPSGTTTGELFF. The CDR3 region has the DNA TGTGCCAGCAGCATACCATCCGGGACTACCACCGGGGAGCTGTTTTTT.

This clonotype was observed many times. This chain links TRBV10-2 with TRBJ2-7; no clear D gene. The CDR3 loop spans 11 amino acids. Per the germline V gene, CDR1 is WSHSY and CDR2 is SAAADI. Deletions cut 3 bases from V and 7 bases from J, with 7 bases between. The CDR3 sequence is CASSEGWEQYF. The DNA for the CDR3 is TGCGCCAGCAGTGAAGGATGGGAGCAGTACTTC.